Presented here are 3 T cell receptor beta chains from one specimen sequenced in a study of T cells in tumors after PD-1 blockade. TCRdb's copy holds only in-frame clones and misses some; the assay was immunoSEQ multiplex PCR. In the table there are roughly 48,000 clones, over 75% of which are singletons. Source: PBMCs, taken before anti-PD-1 treatment. These receptors all stem from a human donor with basal cell carcinoma.

The V and J genes are TRBV18 and TRBJ1-1, with D uncertain. This CDR3 is 14 amino acids long. Trimming pared 2 bases from V and 5 bases from J, leaving 12 bases between. Germline V gene sequence: CDR1 KGHSH, CDR2 LQKENI. The CDR3 nucleotides are TGTGCCAGCTCACCAACACTGCCTCTGACTGAAGCTTTCTTT. Protein product: CASSPTLPLTEAFF.

The chain links TRBV6-4 to TRBJ2-1; 10 nucleotides agree with TRBD2. Trimming cost V 3 bases and J 1 base; bases outside gene matches: 6. The CDR3 contains 17 residues. Germline V lookup: CDR1 MRHNA, CDR2 SNTAGT. CDR3 sequence (DNA): TGTGCCAGCAGTGAACCTAGCGGGGGCCCGTCCTACAATGAGCAGTTCTTC. Its protein product is CASSEPSGGPSYNEQFF.

The chain uses TRBV9 and TRBJ2-2; no firm D call. The CDR3 totals 14 residues. Per germline, CDR1 SGDLS and CDR2 YYNGEE. Trimming cost V 0 bases and J 1 base, with 4 bases left between them. The DNA for the CDR3 is TGTGCCAGCAGCGTAGGGTGGAACACCGGGGAGCTGTTTTTT. Translated, it gives CASSVGWNTGELFF.